The 19 T cell receptor beta chains below all came from one sample that was sequenced in a study of blood T cell repertoires in COVID-19. The method was immunoSEQ multiplex PCR; TCRdb's version includes in-frame clones alone and lacks a portion of them. The sample has some 89,000 clones; roughly 80% are singletons. What was sequenced was peripheral blood. The receptors were gathered from a man between 60 and 70 years old with acute or convalescent COVID-19.

The chain links TRBV27 to TRBJ2-7; TRBD1 matches 8 bases. This CDR3 spans 13 amino acids. The V gene end was trimmed by 5 bases and the J gene end by 7 bases; junction bases not matched to a gene: 7. Germline lookup yields CDR1 MNHEY and CDR2 SMNVEV (reference sequence). The CDR3 region has the DNA TGTGCCAGCAGTCTAGACAGGGGTAGGGAGCAGTACTTC. Its translation is CASSLDRGREQYF.

This clone showed up many times. The chain combines TRBV25-1 with TRBJ2-7; 7 bases agree with TRBD2. The CDR3 runs 14 residues. The germline V gene has CDR1 MGHDK and CDR2 SYGVNS. V lost 4 bases and J lost 4; bases outside the gene matches: 7. This CDR3 reads CASSGLAASYEQYF. CDR3 sequence (DNA): TGTGCCAGCAGTGGGCTAGCGGCCTCTTACGAGCAGTACTTC.

This clone showed up just a few times. The chain is built from TRBV6-2 or TRBV6-3 and TRBJ1-1; weak D call: TRBD1 (5 bases). Trimming removed 2 bases from V and 0 bases from J, with 7 bases in between. Germline CDR1 MNHEY, CDR2 SVGEGT. The CDR3 length is 14 residues. As DNA, the CDR3 is TGTGCCAGCAGTTACAGGGGTCTGAACACTGAAGCTTTCTTT. Translating it yields CASSYRGLNTEAFF.

The chain employs TRBV7-2 and TRBJ2-1; D gene ambiguous. Germline V gene data show CDR1 as SGHTA and CDR2 as FQGNSA. The CDR3 is 13 residues long. V was cut by 3 bases and J by 3 bases, with 6 bases left in between. The DNA for the CDR3 is TGTGCCAGCAGCTTCACATACTACAATGAGCAGTTCTTC. Translated, it gives CASSFTYYNEQFF.

The chain combines TRBV11-2 with TRBJ2-7, with 7 bases that match TRBD1. J gave up 1 base and V 2 bases, and 8 bases lay outside the gene matches. CDR1 SGHAT and CDR2 FQNNGV come from the germline V gene. The CDR3 has 16 residues. The CDR3 sequence: CASSLPLGDRSYEQYF. DNA for the CDR3: TGTGCCAGCAGCTTACCCCTCGGGGACAGATCCTACGAGCAGTACTTC.

The table lists this clone with a few counts. J is TRBJ1-2 and V is TRBV7-8; D is unresolved. CDR3 size: 13 residues. Germline V lookup: CDR1 SGHVS, CDR2 FQNEAQ. V was clipped by 4 bases and J by 1 base, with 7 bases between them. The CDR3 DNA sequence: TGTGCCAGCAGCTCGACAATTAACTATGGCTACACCTTC. This translates into CASSSTINYGYTF.

The chain combines TRBV7-8 with TRBJ2-1, with 8 bases that match TRBD1. Trimming cost V 3 bases and J 3 bases; bases outside gene matches: 4. CDR1 and CDR2 (germline): SGHVS, FQNEAQ. The CDR3 runs 15 residues. The CDR3 DNA reads TGTGCCAGCAGCTTCCGGGACAGGAGCTACAATGAGCAGTTCTTC. Translated, it gives CASSFRDRSYNEQFF.

A note on this clone: Other DNA sequences in this specimen translate into the identical CDR3. This rearrangement joins TRBV27 to TRBJ1-6; 8 nucleotides agree with TRBD1. CDR1 MNHEY and CDR2 SMNVEV come from the germline V gene (reference sequence). V shed 5 bases, J shed 8 bases, and the junction held 5 bases outside the gene matches. This CDR3 is built from 14 residues. CDR3 region: CASSLDRGYSPLHF. In DNA, the CDR3 is TGTGCCAGCAGTCTCGACAGGGGTTATTCACCCCTCCACTTT.

This chain joins TRBV28 and TRBJ2-1; 10 nucleotides line up with TRBD2. Germline loops: CDR1 MDHEN, CDR2 SYDVKM. Trimming took 8 bases from V and 7 from J; bases not matched to a gene: 8. The CDR3 is 14 amino acids. Here the CDR3 DNA reads TGTGCCAGCCTCCTAGCGGGAGCGTGGAATGAGCAGTTCTTC. Its protein product is CASLLAGAWNEQFF.

This chain uses TRBV5-4 with TRBJ2-7; 13 bases line up with TRBD2. CDR1 is SGHNT and CDR2 is YYREEE in the germline V gene (reference sequence). J gave up 2 bases and V 4 bases, and 6 bases lay outside the gene matches. The CDR3 is 16 amino acids. The CDR3, as DNA: TGTGCCAGCAGCCCCCAACTAGCGGGAGGGCCCTACGAGCAGTACTTC. Protein product: CASSPQLAGGPYEQYF. Looking up the rest from reference TRBV5-4 and TRBJ2-7 gives the full variable domain: ETGVTQSPTHLIKTRGQQVTLRCSSQSGHNTVSWYQQALGQGPQFIFQYYREEENGRGNFPPRFSGLQFPNYSSELNVNALELDDSALYLCASSPQLAGGPYEQYFGPGTRLTVT.

This clone came up a few times. The chain has TRBV28 and TRBJ2-2, with 8 bases that match TRBD1. The germline gives CDR1 MDHEN, CDR2 SYDVKM. The CDR3 extends over 15 amino acids. The J segment lost 4 bases and the V segment lost 3 bases, leaving 4 bases of the junction unmatched. Here the CDR3 DNA reads TGTGCCAGCAGTTTGATCAGGGGGCGCACCGGGGAGCTGTTTTTT. Encoded protein: CASSLIRGRTGELFF.

The V and J genes are TRBV7-9 and TRBJ2-3; D may be TRBD1 (6 bases). The length of the CDR3 is 16 residues. Trimming cost V 3 bases and J 2 bases, with 15 bases left between them. Germline V gives CDR1 SEHNR, CDR2 FQNEAQ (reference sequence). CDR3 sequence (DNA): TGTGCCAGCAGCTTCAGACAGGCCATGAACACAGATACGCAGTATTTT. Translation gives CASSFRQAMNTDTQYF. The full variable domain, in which reference TRBV7-9 and TRBJ2-3 provide the parts outside the CDR3, is DTGVSQNPRHKITKRGQNVTFRCDPISEHNRLYWYRQTLGQGPEFLTYFQNEAQLEKSRLLSDRFSAERPKGSFSTLEIQRTEQGDSAMYLCASSFRQAMNTDTQYFGPGTRLTVL.

The chain has TRBV4-1 and TRBJ1-1, with D perhaps matching TRBD1 (5 bases). Germline lookup yields CDR1 MGHRA and CDR2 YSYEKL. The germline V and J ends were trimmed by 5 bases and 4 bases, with 14 bases remaining between them. The CDR3 is 14 residues long. CDR3 coding DNA: TGCGCCAGCAGCTTTCAGGGCTTCGGCACTGAAGCTTTCTTT. Amino acid sequence: CASSFQGFGTEAFF.

For the CDR3, the DNA is TGTGCCAGCAGCCCCGGGACAGGCAGCACAGATACGCAGTATTTT. Residues: CASSPGTGSTDTQYF. The chain links TRBV11-3 to TRBJ2-3, with TRBD1 matching 8 bases. The V gene end was trimmed by 5 bases and the J gene end by 0 bases; junction bases not matched to a gene: 4. This CDR3 has 15 residues. Germline V gene sequence: CDR1 SGHNT, CDR2 YENEEA.

This chain uses TRBV24-1 with TRBJ1-4, with D possibly TRBD1 on 5 matching bases. Per the germline V gene, CDR1 is KGHDR and CDR2 is SFDVKD. This CDR3 has 13 residues. The V end lost 6 bases, the J end lost 5 bases, and 9 bases lay between the germline ends. CDR3: CATSTGTNEKLFF. The CDR3 nucleotides read TGTGCCACCAGTACAGGAACCAATGAAAAACTGTTTTTT.

Only one count was recorded for this clone. The genes are TRBV4-1 and TRBJ2-5, with D maybe TRBD2 (7 bases). V lost 1 base to trimming and J lost 4 bases, with 22 bases between them. The germline CDR1 and CDR2 sequences are MGHRA and YSYEKL. The length of the CDR3 is 18 residues. CDR3 region: CASSQVEGGAYFRETQYF. DNA for the CDR3: TGCGCCAGCAGCCAAGTAGAAGGGGGGGCCTACTTCAGAGAGACCCAGTACTTC.

The chain is built from TRBV27 and TRBJ2-7; no reliable D call. CDR1 and CDR2 (germline): MNHEY, SMNVEV (reference sequence). V lost 2 bases to trimming and J lost 3 bases, with 8 bases between them. The CDR3 contains 13 residues. The CDR3 coding sequence is TGTGCCAGCAGTTTACAGGTTAGCTACGAGCAGTACTTC. Its translation is CASSLQVSYEQYF.

The CDR3 nucleotides are TGCGCCAGCAGTCAATCGATCCGGTACAATCAGCCCCAGCATTTT. Translated: CASSQSIRYNQPQHF. The chain has TRBV23-1 and TRBJ1-5; no clear D gene. TRBV23-1 carries the ORF label, with uncertain function. CDR3 length: 15 residues. Trimming pared 0 bases from V and 3 bases from J, leaving 9 bases between.

The V and J genes are TRBV4-1 and TRBJ2-1, with D perhaps matching TRBD1 (7 bases). This CDR3 is built from 16 residues. Deletions cut 1 base from V and 8 bases from J, with 18 bases between. Germline V CDR1 and CDR2: MGHRA, YSYEKL. The chain's CDR3 is CASSQARGTVRYEQFF. DNA for the CDR3: TGCGCCAGCAGCCAAGCACGGGGGACAGTTCGGTATGAGCAGTTCTTC.